This T cell receptor beta chain stems from a study of cytomegalovirus exposure and HLA in healthy donors (dated by TCRdb to about 2017). The study in broad terms: According to an earlier analysis of 450 to 650 of the donors, 150 million to 200 million T cells yielded some 120 million unique TCR beta sequences and 250 to 350 Gb of sequence data. In a later analysis, previously published TCR beta repertoires from hundreds of donors were re-analyzed and high-resolution HLA genotyping was added so that TCR occurrence patterns could be studied. Donor age, sex, ethnicity and CMV serostatus were collected together with the repertoire data. Among 300 to 500 genotyped donors of the cohort, an average of about 220,000 unique TCR beta nucleotide sequences was sequenced per donor, of which 15% to 20% were non-productive. HLA typing covered class I and class II loci at four-digit resolution. Among the roughly 370 genotyped donors, more than 70% belonged to the genetic ancestry cluster associated with self-reported Caucasian donors. The study aimed to test whether signatures of past pathogen exposure could be identified by cataloging public T cell receptors. High-throughput TCR immunosequencing, statistical association of individual TCRs with disease status, and machine learning were combined to predict cytomegalovirus infection status. The study profiled the T cell repertoires of under 850 subjects by immunosequencing and related them to cytomegalovirus serostatus. Roughly five DR-DQ haplotypes were handled as single units for association and clustering because linkage in the cohort was strong. Typing coverage differed by locus: A, B, C, DRB1 and DQB1 were typed in roughly 620-630 donors, DQA1 in 522, DPA1 in around 610, and DPB1 in approximately 450. An earlier analysis of 450 to 750 of the donors used high-throughput TCR beta sequencing to judge whether each TCR beta V gene segment behaved as functional or pseudogenic. A separate validation cohort of over 95 different subjects was used in addition to the roughly 640-subject first cohort. Approximately 300 gigabases of sequencing data and around 88 million unique TCR sequences made up an early release that covered about 640 HLA-typed donors. Every repertoire in the discovery cohort had been generated on one and the same sequencing platform. The later analysis used no new phenotypic data to find candidate immune exposures, relying instead on TCR beta sequences and their occurrence across donors. A later genetic analysis used genome-wide SNP genotypes for about three fifths of the 666 donors, treating that subset as a discovery cohort.

The cohort comprised around 700 healthy bone marrow donors. Cohort members were all nominally healthy when sampled, although unrecorded immune exposures were likely present. The donor tested CMV seronegative, placing the donor among the approximately 360 seronegative members of the cohort. A peripheral blood sample was collected from each donor, and TCR beta sequencing was performed on peripheral blood mononuclear cells. The Qiagen DNeasy Blood Extraction Kit was used to extract genomic DNA from the blood cell samples. The library relied on the immunoSEQ multiplex PCR assay. For the multiplex PCR, a mixture combining 60 forward primers for TCR Vbeta segments and 13 reverse primers for TCR Jbeta segments was used. Amplification of the CDR3 region of rearranged TCR beta genes was performed with a multiplex PCR assay on genomic DNA. On the Illumina HiSeq System, the amplified TCR beta libraries were sequenced as 87-base-pair reads. As for how the authors treated the data: In a later analysis, some 80 million unique TCR beta chains were counted across the approximately 620 repertoires, and roughly 10 million of these chains were shared by at least two donors. A nearest-neighbor algorithm error-corrected the raw reads and collapsed the reads into unique sequences, merging closely related sequences to remove PCR and sequencing errors. Alignment of CDR3 sequences to IMGT reference sequences was used to assign V, D and J gene segments. For a sequence to be retained, a match of at least six nucleotides to both a V gene segment and a J gene segment was required. Rearrangements were called productive when the CDR3 lacked stop codons and stayed in frame with V and J; all others were non-productive. Following IMGT convention, CDR3 was defined as the stretch from the second conserved V-encoded cysteine to the conserved J-encoded phenylalanine. The earlier analysis of 450 to 750 of the donors excluded any sequence lacking an unambiguous match to a single V gene segment. In an earlier analysis of 587 of the donors, V segments were called functional above 56.7% productive rearrangements and were called segregating when the between-donor standard deviation exceeded 5%. A statistical classification framework was developed to diagnose cytomegalovirus status using the catalog of TCR beta chain sequences. In a later analysis, TCR nucleotide sequences were compared against IMGT/GENE-DB human TR gene sequences so that V and J genes could be assigned. A later analysis assigned CDR3 sequences and most-parsimonious VDJ recombination scenarios with the TCRdist pipeline. In a later analysis, each TCR beta chain was defined by its CDR3 amino acid sequence together with its V-gene family, and reads lacking a unique V-gene family were excluded. To address suspected cross-contamination and a sequencing artifact, a later analysis removed approximately 590 highly shared, low-generation-probability nucleotide sequences. In a later analysis, a clonal expansion index for each public chain was calculated from normalized within-repertoire ranks of inferred template counts. In a later analysis, generation probabilities were computed using a VDJ recombination model fitted to out-of-frame rearrangements, and the results were checked against IGoR. Hypergeometric tests were used in a later analysis to score TCR-TCR, TCR-HLA and TCR-CMV co-occurrence, with a repertoire-size bias correction applied to the TCR pairs. In a later analysis, false discovery rates were estimated by permuting HLA or CMV assignments 20 times. In a later analysis, co-occurring TCRs were grouped using DBSCAN, with TCRdist sequence similarity added in when clustering inside HLA-allele-positive subsets. Repertoires with fewer than 30,000 or more than 120,000 public chains, plus five repertoires with anomalous nucleotide sharing, were excluded from co-occurrence clustering. TCRdb holds this immuneACCESS table with in-frame rearrangements only. Some clones are missing; in checked studies, unresolved V genes explain under half, and the rest has no known cause. V and J calls and clone size are given by that table; D and trimming were obtained from the DNA. For this sample there are about 140,000 clones; about 80% appear just once. The ten largest clones represent 2.5% to 3.5% of the sample.

What the authors observed across the whole study: Because the 87-base-pair reads could not distinguish some IMGT-functional V segments, including TRBV6-2 and TRBV6-3, those segments were excluded. Correlated functional status among segregating V segments might reflect linkage disequilibrium, but an unknown experimental factor could not be ruled out. In a later analysis, TCR association rates were found to vary across HLA loci, with the most associated TCRs seen for DRB1 alleles and the fewest for HLA-C alleles. The only immune exposure information available for the cohort was CMV serostatus. The presence/absence analyses assumed that sequencing depth was roughly uniform across donors, and that assumption may not be true. The classifier was reported to diagnose cytomegalovirus status with high specificity and sensitivity in both the original and validation cohorts. An association between a missense DCLRE1C variant and V-gene and J-gene trimming of TCR beta chains was found in a later genetic analysis and replicated in an independent cohort. The cohort was sequenced for TCR beta chains only, and without alpha or paired-chain data the features that could be detected were limited. Because some donors lacked HLA typing at each locus, the association tests relied only on the typed subset. Most CMV-associated TCR beta chains appeared to be HLA-restricted in a later analysis, and the HLA associations seemed to be driven largely by CMV exposure. In a later analysis, HLA-associated TCR beta chains showed more clonal expansion and lower generation probabilities than non-associated chains that were equally common. The authors suggested that the approach could potentially be extended to other disease states and immunological phenotypes. According to a later analysis, parvovirus B19, influenza, CMV and Epstein-Barr virus appeared linked to several top co-occurrence clusters. A further reported finding was that TCR beta sequences accurately predicted the HLA-A and HLA-B alleles for most subjects in the first cohort. Because counts were too low, about 18 rarely observed V segments, including chromosome 9 orphons, were excluded from the earlier analysis of fewer than 650 of the donors. In an earlier analysis of approximately 590 of the donors, most TCR beta V segments appeared in productive rearrangements about 87% or about 30% of the time, broadly matching IMGT annotations. The study listed approximately 150 TCR beta chains as associated with cytomegalovirus. A few of the identified cytomegalovirus-associated TCR beta chains were confirmed in vitro to be specific for cytomegalovirus antigens. When HLA alleles, especially DR and DQ, strongly co-occurred, attributing TCR associations to individual alleles was difficult. In a later analysis, about 17,000 TCR beta sequences were associated with specific HLA alleles at a false discovery rate of 0.05. Compared with the roughly 720-donor mean, donors in an Asian-associated ancestry cluster had fewer N-insertions in productive TCRs, according to a later genetic analysis. Across donors, most TCR sequences were observed very rarely, whereas some public TCRs were present in many individuals. A group of highly shared sequence variants was considered likely to be a technical artifact of the sequencing pipeline.

CDR1 and CDR2 are read off the germline V gene as SGHAT and FQNNGV. The CDR3, from cysteine to phenylalanine, totals 14 residues. Solely the CDR3 DNA is kept, with 42 bases framed from the first base. V is pared back by 0 bases and J by 8 bases, with 10 bases lying between the germline termini. Remarks on this clone: Its recognized antigen is unknown. No base quality values were provided; no much bigger clone lies one nucleotide off.

Source material: PBMCs. The sequence joins TRBV11-2 to TRBJ1-4; a tentative D call is TRBD1 (5 bases match). The clonotype originates from a female donor in good health and CMV-seronegative. The CDR3 region reads CASSLERGWEKLFF. The nucleotide sequence is TGTGCCAGCAGCTTAGAAAGGGGTTGGGAAAAACTGTTTTTT. The reference TRBV11-2 and TRBJ1-4 proteins fill in what lies around the CDR3, so the full variable domain reads EAGVAQSPRYKIIEKRQSVAFWCNPISGHATLYWYQQILGQGPKLLIQFQNNGVVDDSQLPKDRFSAERLKGVDSTLKIQPAKLEDSAVYLCASSLERGWEKLFFGSGTQLSVL.